This T cell receptor beta chain was captured in a study of graft-versus-host responses after intestinal transplantation. TCRdb's copy holds only in-frame clones and misses some; the assay was immunoSEQ multiplex PCR. The sample holds approximately 14,000 clones, around 94% seen once. CDR1 SGHNT and CDR2 YYREEE come from the germline V gene (reference sequence). The CDR3 contains 12 residues. V lost 10 bases and J lost 7, with 18 bases in between. The receptor's source is a human patient who received an intestinal transplant, so some T cells may come from the graft donor. The sample here was PBMCs, taken 9 days after transplant. The chain uses TRBV5-4 and TRBJ2-7; D is uncertain. The CDR3 coding sequence is TGTGCCGGCTCATTCGACCCCGGAGAGCAGTACTTC. Translated: CAGSFDPGEQYF.